The 8 T cell receptor beta chains reported below all come from one sample, sequenced in a study of cytomegalovirus exposure and HLA in healthy donors. The study ran its PCR with 60 Vbeta and 13 Jbeta primers. Data came from immunoSEQ multiplex PCR; TCRdb stores just in-frame clones and leaves some out. The profile covers approximately 150,000 clones, with under 90% appearing a single time and about 4.7% taken by the ten largest. The sample consisted of PBMCs. The source is a man aged 30 to 45 in good health and CMV-seronegative.

V and J are TRBV6-1 and TRBJ2-3, with 11 bases that match TRBD2. CDR3 length: 15 residues. Losses at the gene ends were 4 bases for V and 5 bases for J; bases not matched to a gene: 5. Per germline, CDR1 MNHNS and CDR2 SASEGT. The CDR3 loop reads CASSALAGGVDTQYF. DNA for the CDR3: TGTGCCAGCAGTGCCCTAGCGGGAGGCGTAGATACGCAGTATTTT.

This chain links TRBV5-4 with TRBJ2-7, with 9 nucleotides matching TRBD2. The CDR3 loop spans 15 amino acids. Germline V CDR1 and CDR2: SGHNT, YYREEE (reference sequence). V trimming: 4 bases; J trimming: 3 bases; junction bases outside the gene matches: 8. The CDR3 sequence is CASSRAGTSIYEQYF. As DNA, the CDR3 is TGTGCCAGCAGCCGGGCCGGGACTAGCATCTACGAGCAGTACTTC.

The chain uses TRBV9 and TRBJ1-2, with no clear D. Germline V gene data show CDR1 as SGDLS and CDR2 as YYNGEE. The CDR3 is 13 amino acids. V lost 3 bases, J lost 8 bases, and 14 bases lay in between. The CDR3 sequence: CASSGGDYVGYTF. The CDR3 nucleotides read TGTGCCAGCAGCGGTGGTGACTATGTGGGCTACACCTTC. Full variable domain (missing parts from reference TRBV9 and TRBJ1-2): DSGVTQTPKHLITATGQRVTLRCSPRSGDLSVYWYQQSLDQGLQFLIQYYNGEERAKGNILERFSAQQFPDLHSELNLSSLELGDSALYFCASSGGDYVGYTFGSGTRLTVV.

Notes on this clone: A read error may produce the germline difference seen at one junction end. This chain links TRBV7-9 with TRBJ1-6, with no clear D. CDR3 length: 16 amino acids. Per the germline V gene, CDR1 is SEHNR and CDR2 is FQNEAQ (reference sequence). The chain's CDR3 is CSSSPLDISYNSPLHF. Here the CDR3 DNA reads TGTTCCAGCAGCCCTTTAGACATATCCTATAATTCACCCCTCCACTTT.

The sample holds a few counts of this clone. The chain employs TRBV28 and TRBJ1-5; tentatively, D is TRBD1 (5 bases). CDR1 and CDR2 from the germline V gene are MDHEN and SYDVKM. The V end lost 2 bases, the J end lost 6 bases, and 8 bases lay between the germline ends. This CDR3 is built from 13 residues. This CDR3 is CASSLRGSQPQHF. The CDR3 DNA follows: TGTGCCAGCAGTTTAAGGGGATCTCAGCCCCAGCATTTT.

The chain combines TRBV9 with TRBJ2-2, with 11 bases that match TRBD2. Germline values: CDR1 SGDLS, CDR2 YYNGEE. With V trimmed by 5 bases and J by 2 bases, 5 bases remained unmatched. This CDR3 comprises 16 residues. The CDR3 loop reads CASSLTSGANTGELFF. Written as DNA, the CDR3 is TGTGCCAGCAGTTTGACTAGCGGGGCTAACACCGGGGAGCTGTTTTTT.

V and J are TRBV28 and TRBJ2-1; 8 bases are a match to TRBD2. The CDR3 sequence is 15 residues long. J was trimmed by 4 bases and V by 1 base; bases with no gene match: 3. The V gene's germline CDR1 is MDHEN and CDR2 SYDVKM. The CDR3 DNA reads as TGTGCCAGCAGTTTATCCGGGGGGGTTTACAATGAGCAGTTCTTC. Amino acids: CASSLSGGVYNEQFF.

This chain uses TRBV6-1 with TRBJ1-1; a possible D gene is TRBD1 (6 bases). The CDR3 covers 15 residues. The germline V and J ends were trimmed by 6 bases and 0 bases, with 14 bases remaining between them. The germline V gene encodes CDR1 MNHNS and CDR2 SASEGT. The CDR3 DNA sequence: TGTGCCAGCAGGGCAGACAGGTTCTTGAACACTGAAGCTTTCTTT. It translates to CASRADRFLNTEAFF.